This TCR beta chain was profiled in a study of shared clonotypes between healthy human individuals. This CDR3 has 16 amino acids. Germline V gene data show CDR1 as SGDLS and CDR2 as YYNGEE. The trim removed 0 bases at V and 2 bases at J, leaving 3 bases unmatched. The method was immunoSEQ multiplex PCR; TCRdb's version includes in-frame clones alone and lacks a portion of them. Among 850,000 to 1,200,000 clones listed, around 76% were seen once. Turning to this clone: The same CDR3 also results from other DNA sequences found in this sample.

Healthy HIV-negative adults without recent acute infections or vaccinations served as donors. The V gene is TRBV9, the J gene TRBJ2-3; the match to TRBD2 covers 10 bases. The receptor was isolated from a man aged 18 to 35 in good health. Sequencing input: memory CD4+ T cells sorted from blood. The subset denotes: CD45RA-negative fraction. The CDR3 loop reads CASSVGLAGVTDTQYF. The CDR3 coding sequence is TGTGCCAGCAGCGTAGGTCTAGCGGGGGTCACAGATACGCAGTATTTT.